Sequencing of this T cell receptor (beta chain) was carried out in a study of cytomegalovirus exposure and HLA in healthy donors. General study results and limits: Among TCR beta chains, those listed as cytomegalovirus-associated numbered fewer than 200. In a later analysis, donors in an Asian-associated ancestry cluster reportedly had fewer N-insertions in productive TCRs than the cohort mean.

PCR amplification relied on 60 Vbeta primers (plus 13 Jbeta primers). Authors' processing steps: Later, an analysis found tens of millions of unique TCR beta chains, and roughly 9.9 million of these were shared. Assay: immunoSEQ multiplex PCR; the TCRdb copy retains only in-frame clones and omits some. Clonal size and the V and J genes are those of that table, whereas D and trimming came from the DNA. In all, the sample yields some 150,000 clones. Looked up from germline, CDR1 is SGHRS and CDR2 is YFSETQ. The CDR3 runs to 20 residues. V gave up 1 base and J gave up 2 bases; unmatched junction bases: 14. The donors, nominally healthy at sampling, likely had unrecorded immune exposures. Worth noting for this clone: Antigen specificity is unknown.

The sequence derives from a woman between 18 and 30 years old in good health and CMV-seronegative. Sequencing was performed on PBMCs. The chain combines TRBV5-1 with TRBJ1-3; TRBD1 matches 11 bases. DNA for the CDR3: TGCGCCAGCAGCTTGTCCCCGACCGGGACAGGGGGTATTACTGGAAACACCATATATTTT. Protein product: CASSLSPTGTGGITGNTIYF.